This TCR beta chain comes out of a study of technical replicates of blood from a handful of donors. Germline V CDR1 and CDR2: SGHKS, YYEKEE (reference sequence). This CDR3 is built from 14 residues. V trimming: 2 bases; J trimming: 8 bases; junction bases outside the gene matches: 6. TCRdb's copy holds only in-frame clones and misses some; the assay was immunoSEQ multiplex PCR. This table holds roughly 100,000 clones, roughly 96% found once. This chain uses TRBV5-5 with TRBJ1-4, with 7 bases that match TRBD1. This sequence was found in a human donor in good health. Sequencing was done on a sample of T cells isolated from PBMCs. CDR3 coding DNA: TGTGCCAGCAGCTTTGGGGGACAGACAGAAAAACTGTTTTTT. It yields the protein CASSFGGQTEKLFF.